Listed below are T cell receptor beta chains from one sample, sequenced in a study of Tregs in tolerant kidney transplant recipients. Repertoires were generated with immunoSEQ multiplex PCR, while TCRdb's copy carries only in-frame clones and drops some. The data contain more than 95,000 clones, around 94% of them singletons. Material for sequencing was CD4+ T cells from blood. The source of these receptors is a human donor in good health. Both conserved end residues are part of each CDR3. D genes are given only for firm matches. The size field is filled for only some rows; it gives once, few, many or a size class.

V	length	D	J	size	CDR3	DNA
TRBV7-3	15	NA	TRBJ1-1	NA	CASSNRQLPNTEAFF	TGTGCCAGCAGCAACCGACAGCTCCCGAACACTGAAGCTTTCTTT
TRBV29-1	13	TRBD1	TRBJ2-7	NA	CSVQGQVSYEQYF	TGCAGCGTTCAGGGACAGGTATCCTACGAGCAGTACTTC
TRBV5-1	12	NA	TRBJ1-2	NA	CASSKDAEGYTF	TGCGCCAGCAGCAAGGACGCTGAGGGCTACACCTTC
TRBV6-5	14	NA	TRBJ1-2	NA	CASSYQGEKDGYTF	TGTGCCAGCAGTTACCAGGGAGAGAAGGATGGCTACACCTTC
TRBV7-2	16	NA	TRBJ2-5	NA	CASSSQATSLQETQYF	TGTGCCAGCAGCTCCCAGGCCACTAGCCTCCAAGAGACCCAGTACTTC
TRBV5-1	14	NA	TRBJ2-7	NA	CASSPQVSSYEQYF	TGCGCCAGCAGCCCGCAGGTTTCATCCTACGAGCAGTACTTC
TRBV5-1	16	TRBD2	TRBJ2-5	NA	CASSLVLSSGKETQYF	TGCGCCAGCAGCTTGGTTCTTTCTAGCGGCAAAGAGACCCAGTACTTC
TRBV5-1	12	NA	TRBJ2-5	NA	CASKMGGETQYF	TGCGCCAGCAAGATGGGTGGGGAGACCCAGTACTTC
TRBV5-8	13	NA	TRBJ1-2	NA	CASSRVHPYGYTF	TGTGCCAGCAGCAGGGTTCACCCCTATGGCTACACCTTC
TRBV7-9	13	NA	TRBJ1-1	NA	CASSTTVNTEAFF	TGTGCCAGCAGCACGACAGTGAACACTGAAGCTTTCTTT
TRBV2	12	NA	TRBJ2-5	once	CASTGQQETQYF	TGTGCCAGCACGGGGCAGCAAGAGACCCAGTACTTC
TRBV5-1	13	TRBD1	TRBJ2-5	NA	CASSRDRRETQYF	TGCGCCAGCAGCAGGGACAGGAGGGAGACCCAGTACTTC
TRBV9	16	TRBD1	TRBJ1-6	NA	CASSGPPGQGPSPLHF	TGTGCCAGCAGCGGACCGCCGGGACAGGGGCCTTCACCCCTCCACTTT
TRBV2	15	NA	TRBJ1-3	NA	CASSLAGVSGNTIYF	TGTGCCAGCAGCCTCGCAGGGGTCTCTGGAAACACCATATATTTT
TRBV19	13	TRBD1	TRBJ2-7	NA	CASRAGGSYEQYF	TGTGCCAGTAGAGCAGGGGGCTCCTACGAGCAGTACTTC
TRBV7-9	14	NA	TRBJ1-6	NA	CASSWGPRGSPLHF	TGTGCCAGCAGCTGGGGTCCTAGGGGGTCACCCCTCCACTTT
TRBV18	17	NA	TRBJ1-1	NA	CASSPLTGPGASTEAFF	TGTGCCAGCTCACCATTAACCGGGCCGGGGGCGAGTACTGAAGCTTTCTTT
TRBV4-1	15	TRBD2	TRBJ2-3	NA	CASSQAGTTTDTQYF	TGCGCCAGCAGCCAAGCCGGGACTACCACAGATACGCAGTATTTT
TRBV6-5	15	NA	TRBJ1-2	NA	CASKRPDSGGYGYTF	TGTGCCAGCAAGCGGCCGGACAGCGGAGGCTATGGCTACACCTTC
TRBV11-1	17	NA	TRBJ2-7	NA	CASSLLGWEDRDYEQYF	TGTGCCAGCAGCTTACTTGGATGGGAAGACCGTGACTACGAGCAGTACTTC
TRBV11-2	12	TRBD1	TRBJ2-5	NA	CASRRGRETQYF	TGTGCCAGCCGCAGGGGGCGAGAGACCCAGTACTTC
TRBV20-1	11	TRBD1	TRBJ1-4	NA	CSASGGEKLFF	TGCAGTGCCTCAGGGGGTGAAAAACTGTTTTTT
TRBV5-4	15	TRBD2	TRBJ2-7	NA	CASSLRSGATYEQYF	TGTGCCAGCAGCTTGCGTAGCGGGGCTACCTACGAGCAGTACTTC
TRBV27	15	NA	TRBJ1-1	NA	CASSPLRDLNTEAFF	TGTGCCAGCAGTCCCCTGAGGGACTTGAACACTGAAGCTTTCTTT
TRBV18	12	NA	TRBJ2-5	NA	CASSRLGETQYF	TGTGCCAGCTCACGACTTGGAGAGACCCAGTACTTC
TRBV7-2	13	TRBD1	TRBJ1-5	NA	CASSQGAYQPQHF	TGTGCCAGCAGCCAGGGGGCTTATCAGCCCCAGCATTTT
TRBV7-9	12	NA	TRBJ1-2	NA	CASSKSNYGYTF	TGTGCCAGCTCCAAGAGCAACTATGGCTACACCTTC
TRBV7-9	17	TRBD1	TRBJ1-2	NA	CASSPSFGTVTPGGYTF	TGTGCCAGCAGCCCCTCCTTCGGGACAGTGACGCCGGGGGGCTACACCTTC
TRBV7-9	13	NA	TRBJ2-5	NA	CASSLRAGETQYF	TGTGCCAGCAGCTTAAGGGCAGGAGAGACCCAGTACTTC